The next 18 T cell receptor beta chains were all read from a single sample in a study of CD4 T cells in relation to SARS-CoV-2 and coronaviruses (dated by TCRdb to 2020 to 2023). To prepare the library, the immunoSEQ multiplex PCR assay was applied. TCRdb obtained this table from immuneACCESS and retained in-frame rearrangements with V and J assigned. These tables miss some clones; where compared with another copy, unresolved V genes account for less than half of the shortfall, and the remainder is unexplained. Recorded for this sample are about 15,000 clones; roughly 80% of them occurred a single time. About a quarter of the sample is taken by the ten largest. These receptors are not linked to any known antigen. CD4+ T cells from unexposed donors were collected before the COVID-19 pandemic (2011-2018). The EasySep CD4+ T cell isolation kit was used to isolate CD4+ T cells once the cultures had run for ten to eleven days.

The specimen was CD4+ T cells from PBMCs, cultured in vitro. Every receptor here comes from a human donor in good health.

The gene calls are TRBV3-1 (or the pseudogene TRBV3-2) and TRBJ2-7; the D is unclear. V shed 1 base and J shed 6 bases, with 16 bases lying between them. CDR3 size: 15 residues. Germline assignment: CDR1 LGHDT and CDR2 YNNKEL (reference sequence). CDR3 nucleotides: TGTGCCAGCAGCCAAGTTTTAGGTAGGGTGGGCGAGCAGTACTTC. As protein: CASSQVLGRVGEQYF.

The chain links TRBV18 to TRBJ2-5; 8 positions agree with TRBD2. Germline CDR1 is KGHSH and CDR2 is LQKENI. The CDR3 runs to 15 residues. Trimming cost V 3 bases and J 5 bases; bases outside gene matches: 8. The CDR3 DNA is TGTGCCAGCTCACCTAGATCGGGAGGGCAGGAGACCCAGTACTTC. This codes for CASSPRSGGQETQYF.

The sample holds a few counts of this clone. The chain combines TRBV28 with TRBJ1-5; the match to TRBD1 covers 7 bases. There are 15 residues in the CDR3. V lost 6 bases to trimming and J lost 3 bases; unmatched junction nucleotides: 8. The germline V gene has CDR1 MDHEN and CDR2 SYDVKM. DNA of the CDR3: TGTGCCAGCAGCTTAGTGGGGACAGACAATCAGCCCCAGCATTTT. Amino acid sequence: CASSLVGTDNQPQHF. The entire variable domain, with the rest obtained from reference TRBV28 and TRBJ1-5, is as follows: DVKVTQSSRYLVKRTGEKVFLECVQDMDHENMFWYRQDPGLGLRLIYFSYDVKMKEKGDIPEGYSVSREKKERFSLILESASTNQTSMYLCASSLVGTDNQPQHFGDGTRLSIL.

The rearrangement joins TRBV7-6 to TRBJ2-7; 7 bases fit TRBD1. V trimming: 2 bases; J trimming: 2 bases; junction bases outside the gene matches: 6. CDR1 is SGHVS, CDR2 FNYEAQ, per germline. There are 15 residues in the CDR3. CDR3 sequence: CASSLNQGVTYEQYF. CDR3 sequence (DNA): TGTGCCAGCAGCTTAAACCAGGGGGTCACCTACGAGCAGTACTTC.

In DNA form, the CDR3 reads TGTGCCATCAGTACAGGGAATAACTATGGCTACACCTTC. Translation: CAISTGNNYGYTF. The chain recombines TRBV10-3 with TRBJ1-2; D might be TRBD1 (6 bases). The CDR3 has 13 amino acids. Germline CDR1 reads ENHRY; CDR2 reads SYGVKD. Trimming took off 5 bases at V and 1 base at J, with 8 bases between the two ends.

The rearrangement links TRBV19 to TRBJ2-7; the D call may be TRBD1 or TRBD2 (6 bases each). The CDR3 length is 13 residues. Germline CDR1 is LNHDA and CDR2 is SQIVND (reference sequence). V gave up 3 bases and J gave up 6 bases, with 12 bases separating them. The CDR3 loop reads CASSIRRGAEQYF. In DNA form, the CDR3 reads TGTGCCAGTAGTATCAGGAGGGGGGCCGAGCAGTACTTC. The whole variable domain, remainder taken from reference TRBV19 and TRBJ2-7, is DGGITQSPKYLFRKEGQNVTLSCEQNLNHDAMYWYRQDPGQGLRLIYYSQIVNDFQKGDIAEGYSVSREKKESFPLTVTSAQKNPTAFYLCASSIRRGAEQYFGPGTRLTVT.

The chain uses TRBV6-6 and TRBJ1-2; weak D call: TRBD1 (6 bases). Germline V gene sequence: CDR1 MNHNY, CDR2 SVGAGI (reference sequence). Trimming took 2 bases from V and 2 from J, leaving 9 bases between them. The CDR3 runs to 14 residues. CDR3: CASSYRDRNYGYTF. In nucleotides, the CDR3 is TGTGCCAGCAGTTACCGAGACAGGAACTATGGCTACACCTTC.

This clone was detected a few times. V gene TRBV5-6 combines with J gene TRBJ2-7, with 12 bases that match TRBD2. The CDR3 totals 16 residues. Trimming cost V 6 bases and J 10 bases; bases outside gene matches: 17. Germline-derived CDR1 and CDR2 are SGHDT and YYEEEE. CDR3 region: CASNTLTGTSGSGQYF. CDR3 coding DNA: TGTGCCAGCAACACACTAACAGGGACTAGCGGGTCGGGCCAGTACTTC.

This clone was observed a few times. The CDR3 bases are TGTGCCAGCAGCGTAGCGCAGGGGCTGAACACCGGGGAGCTGTTTTTT. Its translation is CASSVAQGLNTGELFF. This chain joins TRBV9 and TRBJ2-2; maybe TRBD1 (6 bases). Trimming shortened V by 0 bases and J by 1 base, and 10 bases separated the two germline ends. CDR1 and CDR2 from the germline V gene are SGDLS and YYNGEE. This CDR3 contains 16 residues.

The J gene is TRBJ1-1, the V gene TRBV5-5; 8 bases are a match to TRBD1. J lost 4 bases, V lost 0 bases, and 8 bases had no gene match. Germline loops: CDR1 SGHKS, CDR2 YYEKEE (reference sequence). The CDR3 contains 16 residues. The CDR3 DNA is TGTGCCAGCAGCTTGGAACCCCCGGACAGGGTCACTGAAGCTTTCTTT. Amino acids: CASSLEPPDRVTEAFF.

In its sample, this clone was seen a few times. The V call is TRBV24-1, the J call TRBJ2-1; the D is unclear. The V end was cut by 6 bases, the J end by 4 bases, with 12 bases between. The CDR3 has 14 residues. The V gene's germline CDR1 is KGHDR and CDR2 SFDVKD. CDR3 sequence: CATSTSRDYNEQFF. CDR3 coding DNA: TGTGCCACCAGTACCTCCAGAGATTACAATGAGCAGTTCTTC.

The chain couples TRBV7-9 to TRBJ1-1, with TRBD1 matching over 7 bases. After removal of 2 bases from V and 5 bases from J, the junction contained 8 bases not matched to a gene. Germline CDR1 reads SEHNR; CDR2 reads FQNEAQ (reference sequence). The length of the CDR3 is 15 residues. DNA for the CDR3: TGTGCCAGCAGCTTATCAACAGGGGTGGATACTGAAGCTTTCTTT. Its protein is CASSLSTGVDTEAFF. Looking up the rest from reference TRBV7-9 and TRBJ1-1 gives the full variable domain: DTGVSQNPRHKITKRGQNVTFRCDPISEHNRLYWYRQTLGQGPEFLTYFQNEAQLEKSRLLSDRFSAERPKGSFSTLEIQRTEQGDSAMYLCASSLSTGVDTEAFFGQGTRLTVV.

The chain links TRBV19 to TRBJ2-5, with D tentatively TRBD1 (6 bases). Trimming stripped 3 bases from V and 3 bases from J, with 14 bases between. Germline values: CDR1 LNHDA, CDR2 SQIVND (reference sequence). This CDR3 contains 15 residues. Here the CDR3 DNA reads TGTGCCAGTAGTATTTTCGGCAGGGGAGAAGAGACCCAGTACTTC. Residues: CASSIFGRGEETQYF. Combining the CDR3 with reference TRBV19 and TRBJ2-5 gives the whole variable domain DGGITQSPKYLFRKEGQNVTLSCEQNLNHDAMYWYRQDPGQGLRLIYYSQIVNDFQKGDIAEGYSVSREKKESFPLTVTSAQKNPTAFYLCASSIFGRGEETQYFGPGTRLLVL.

The rearrangement links TRBV25-1 to TRBJ1-3, with D maybe TRBD1 (5 bases). This CDR3 is built from 15 residues. Trimming took 4 bases from V and 2 from J, leaving 12 bases between them. The germline V gene encodes CDR1 MGHDK and CDR2 SYGVNS. The DNA of the CDR3 is TGTGCCAGCAGTGGAGTAGCAGGGACTGGAAACACCATATATTTT. Its translation: CASSGVAGTGNTIYF.

This clone was observed once. The V and J genes are TRBV18 and TRBJ2-7; 8 bases line up with TRBD1. The CDR3 runs to 15 residues. The trim removed 3 bases at V and 2 bases at J, leaving 6 bases unmatched. The germline V gene encodes CDR1 KGHSH and CDR2 LQKENI. The CDR3 DNA reads as TGTGCCAGCTCACCCGGACAGGGAATGACCTACGAGCAGTACTTC. This codes for CASSPGQGMTYEQYF.

This clone was counted a single time. The V gene is TRBV19, the J gene TRBJ1-5; unclear D gene. This CDR3 is built from 16 residues. Trimming left V 7 bases short and J 2 bases short, with 18 bases between. Germline loops: CDR1 LNHDA, CDR2 SQIVND (reference sequence). In DNA, the CDR3 is TGTGCCAGTACCAGAGACCCATATCGCGGCAATCAGCCCCAGCATTTT. This encodes CASTRDPYRGNQPQHF.

V and J are TRBV15 and TRBJ1-4; D uncertain. Germline V gene data show CDR1 as LNHNV and CDR2 as YYDKDF (reference sequence). The CDR3 consists of 17 residues. Trimming took off 1 base at V and 5 bases at J, with 17 bases between the two ends. The CDR3, as DNA: TGTGCCACCAGCAGAGTATTGGTGTCAGCGCAGAATGAAAAACTGTTTTTT. The encoded protein is CATSRVLVSAQNEKLFF.

The V call is TRBV6-6, the J call TRBJ2-1; 9 bases fit TRBD2. The CDR3 spans 18 residues. The germline gives CDR1 MNHNY, CDR2 SVGAGI (reference sequence). After removal of 5 bases from V and 2 bases from J, the junction contained 13 bases not matched to a gene. The CDR3 nucleotides read TGTGCCAGCAGTCGTTACACCATCAGACTAGCGGCCTACAATGAGCAGTTCTTC. It yields the protein CASSRYTIRLAAYNEQFF.